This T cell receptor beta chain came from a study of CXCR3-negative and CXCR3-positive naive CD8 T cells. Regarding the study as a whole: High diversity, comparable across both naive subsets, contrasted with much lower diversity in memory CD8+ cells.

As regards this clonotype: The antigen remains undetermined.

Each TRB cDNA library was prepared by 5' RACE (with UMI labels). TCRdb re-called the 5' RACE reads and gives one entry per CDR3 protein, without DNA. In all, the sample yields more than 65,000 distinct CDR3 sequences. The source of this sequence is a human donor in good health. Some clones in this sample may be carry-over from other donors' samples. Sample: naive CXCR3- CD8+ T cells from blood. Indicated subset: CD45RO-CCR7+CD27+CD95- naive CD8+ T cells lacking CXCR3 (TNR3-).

The CDR3 loop is CASSLADGYEQYF. The chain couples TRBV11-2 to TRBJ2-7. Germline V gives CDR1 SGHAT, CDR2 FQNNGV. This CDR3 spans 13 amino acids.